The 8 T cell receptor beta chains below were found in one sample sequenced in a study of blood T cell repertoires in COVID-19. Assay: immunoSEQ multiplex PCR; the TCRdb copy retains only in-frame clones and omits some. In the table there are some 300,000 clones, around 89% of which are singletons. The sequenced sample was PBMCs or T cells enriched from blood (not recorded which). These receptors all stem from an older woman in a cohort exposed to, infected with or recovered from COVID-19 (not recorded which).

The J gene is TRBJ2-7, the V gene TRBV5-1; TRBD2 is a possible D gene (6 bases). Germline-derived CDR1 and CDR2 are SGHRS and YFSETQ. CDR3 length: 18 amino acids. V lost 4 bases to trimming and J lost 5 bases, with 28 bases between them. CDR3 loop: CASSPRGVWGTPYNEQYF. DNA for the CDR3: TGCGCCAGCAGCCCCAGAGGTGTGTGGGGGACTCCCTATAACGAGCAGTACTTC.

The sample holds one count of this clone. This chain joins TRBV7-2 and TRBJ2-1; TRBD2 matches 12 bases. The CDR3 loop spans 19 amino acids. Germline CDR1 SGHTA, CDR2 FQGNSA. V was pared by 2 bases and J by 0 bases, with 8 bases of the junction left unmatched. CDR3 DNA sequence: TGTGCCAGCAGCTTATTGTTTACTAGCGGGAGGAGCTCCTACAATGAGCAGTTCTTC. Translated: CASSLLFTSGRSSYNEQFF.

The chain joins TRBV7-8 to TRBJ2-7; D not resolved. V lost 5 bases and J lost 4, with 9 bases in between. This CDR3 spans 12 amino acids. Germline-derived CDR1 and CDR2 are SGHVS and FQNEAQ. CDR3 nucleotides: TGTGCCAGCAGCCCTAATACGTACGAGCAGTACTTC. It yields the protein CASSPNTYEQYF.

This chain joins TRBV7-8 and TRBJ2-1; possibly TRBD2 for D (5 bases). The germline CDR1 and CDR2 sequences are SGHVS and FQNEAQ. The V end was cut by 5 bases, the J end by 15 bases, with 20 bases between. This CDR3 is 13 amino acids long. CDR3 coding DNA: TGTGCCAGCAGCCTCCAAGCGGCACTCCCCCCGTTCTTC. Encoded protein: CASSLQAALPPFF. Supplemented by reference TRBV7-8 and TRBJ2-1, the full variable domain reads GAGVSQSPRYKVAKRGQDVALRCDPISGHVSLFWYQQALGQGPEFLTYFQNEAQLDKSGLPSDRFFAERPEGSVSTLKIQRTQQEDSAVYLCASSLQAALPPFFGPGTRLTVL.

The chain combines TRBV11-2 with TRBJ2-1, with 11 bases identical to TRBD2. The CDR3 covers 16 residues. CDR1 and CDR2 from the germline V gene are SGHAT and FQNNGV. V trimming: 4 bases; J trimming: 4 bases; junction bases outside the gene matches: 6. In nucleotides, the CDR3 is TGTGCCAGCAGCTCCCCTAGCGGGAGGTTGTACAATGAGCAGTTCTTC. This translates into CASSSPSGRLYNEQFF.

The chain has TRBV15 and TRBJ1-2; D gene uncertain. The CDR3 contains 13 residues. Trimming stripped 0 bases from V and 8 bases from J, with 10 bases between. In germline, CDR1 is LNHNV, CDR2 YYDKDF (reference sequence). CDR3 sequence (DNA): TGTGCCACCAGCAGAGATTTGCGGGAAGGCTACACCTTC. It codes for CATSRDLREGYTF.

The chain recombines TRBV7-9 with TRBJ1-2, with 9 positions matching TRBD1. V lost 5 bases and J lost 6; bases outside the gene matches: 4. This CDR3 spans 13 amino acids. Germline CDR1 SEHNR, CDR2 FQNEAQ (reference sequence). Written as DNA, the CDR3 is TGTGCCAGCAGCGGCTACAGGGGGCATGGCTACACCTTC. It specifies CASSGYRGHGYTF.

The chain employs TRBV5-1 and TRBJ2-6, with a possible D match to TRBD1 (5 bases). V was pared by 4 bases and J by 1 base, with 9 bases between. The germline V gene encodes CDR1 SGHRS and CDR2 YFSETQ. The CDR3 extends over 15 amino acids. Here the CDR3 DNA reads TGCGCCAGCAGCAGAAGGGGTTCTGGGGCCAACGTCCTGACTTTC. This translates into CASSRRGSGANVLTF.